This T cell receptor (beta chain) originates from a study of preoperative IRX-2 immunotherapy in early breast cancer. Sequencing was performed with immunoSEQ multiplex PCR; in TCRdb, only in-frame clones are kept and a portion is missing. The sample lists around 24,000 clones; around 75% were seen once. Treatment denoted: preoperative locoregional IRX-2 cytokine immunotherapy. V lost 3 bases and J lost 1, with 16 bases in between. The CDR3 runs 17 residues. Germline CDR1 reads KGHSH; CDR2 reads LQKENI. The sequence derives from a human donor with breast cancer. The sequencing here drew on lymph node tissue, taken after IRX-2 immunotherapy. The rearrangement joins TRBV18 to TRBJ1-3; D is unclear. The CDR3 DNA follows: TGTGCCAGCTCACCCCTTACCAACTGGAGGTCTGGAAACACCATATATTTT. The encoded protein is CASSPLTNWRSGNTIYF. The full variable domain, rest sourced from reference TRBV18 and TRBJ1-3, is NAGVMQNPRHLVRRRGQEARLRCSPMKGHSHVYWYRQLPEEGLKFMVYLQKENIIDESGMPKERFSAEFPKEGPSILRIQQVVRGDSAAYFCASSPLTNWRSGNTIYFGEGSWLTVV.